This TCR beta chain was sequenced during a study of response to subunit inactivated influenza vaccine. Findings and limits, study-wide: Authors suggested that a seasonal influenza vaccination recruits few new T cells each time.

MiXCR, run by TCRdb on the RT-PCR reads, gives a single entry per CDR3 protein. The data hold 530,000 or so distinct CDR3 sequences, with approximately 10% observed a single time. Comments on this clonotype: What it binds is not known.

CDR3 length equals 15 residues. The germline V gene has CDR1 LGHNA and CDR2 YSLEER. Trimming removed 0 bases from V and 6 bases from J; junction bases left unmatched: 3. The sample in question was PBMCs from blood, obtained on the day of vaccination. This sequence joins TRBV4-3 and TRBJ2-1; 9 positions match TRBD1. This TCR was recovered from a man aged 45-60 years who received an inactivated influenza vaccine. The CDR3, as DNA: TGCGCCAGCAGCCAAGATCGGACAGGGGTCAATGAGCAGTTCTTC. Translated: CASSQDRTGVNEQFF.